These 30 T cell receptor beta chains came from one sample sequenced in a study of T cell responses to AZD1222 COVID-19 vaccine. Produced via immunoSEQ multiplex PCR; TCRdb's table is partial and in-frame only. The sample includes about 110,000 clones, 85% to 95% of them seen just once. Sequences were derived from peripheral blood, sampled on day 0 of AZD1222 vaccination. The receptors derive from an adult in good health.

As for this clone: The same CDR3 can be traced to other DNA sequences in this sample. This CDR3 is CASSHSYNEQFF. The CDR3 bases are TGCGCCAGCAGCCACAGCTACAATGAGCAGTTCTTC. The chain carries TRBV4-1 and TRBJ2-1; the D is unclear. The germline V and J ends were trimmed by 3 bases and 3 bases, with 3 bases remaining between them. The germline CDR1 and CDR2 sequences are MGHRA and YSYEKL. This CDR3 is built from 12 residues.

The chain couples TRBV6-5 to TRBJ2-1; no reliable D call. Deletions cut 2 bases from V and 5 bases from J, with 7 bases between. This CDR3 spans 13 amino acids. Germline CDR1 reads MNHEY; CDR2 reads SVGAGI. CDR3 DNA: TGTGCCAGCAGTTACAGGACCCACAATGAGCAGTTCTTC. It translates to CASSYRTHNEQFF.

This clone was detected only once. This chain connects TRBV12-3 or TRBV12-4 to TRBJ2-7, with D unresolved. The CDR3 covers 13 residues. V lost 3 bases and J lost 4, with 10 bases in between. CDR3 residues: CASSLFGRYEQYF. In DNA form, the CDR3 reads TGTGCCAGCAGTTTGTTCGGTCGATACGAGCAGTACTTC.

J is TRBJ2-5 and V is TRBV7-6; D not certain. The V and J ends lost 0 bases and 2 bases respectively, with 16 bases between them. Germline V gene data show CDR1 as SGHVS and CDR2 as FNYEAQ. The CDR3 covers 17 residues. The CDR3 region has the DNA TGTGCCAGCAGCTTAGCGCCGGACGGACCTTCACAAGAGACCCAGTACTTC. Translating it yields CASSLAPDGPSQETQYF.

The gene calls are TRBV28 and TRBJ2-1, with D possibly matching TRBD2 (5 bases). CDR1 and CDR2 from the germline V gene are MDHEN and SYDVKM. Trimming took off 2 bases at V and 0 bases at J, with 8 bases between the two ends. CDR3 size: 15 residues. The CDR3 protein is CASSLNLASYNEQFF. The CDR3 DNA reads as TGTGCCAGCAGTTTAAACCTAGCCTCCTACAATGAGCAGTTCTTC.

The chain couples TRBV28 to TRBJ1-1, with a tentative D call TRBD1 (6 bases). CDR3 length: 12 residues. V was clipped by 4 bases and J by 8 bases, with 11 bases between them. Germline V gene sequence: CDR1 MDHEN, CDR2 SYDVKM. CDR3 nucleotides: TGTGCCAGCAGTTCGGACAGCCCAGAAGCTTTCTTT. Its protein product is CASSSDSPEAFF.

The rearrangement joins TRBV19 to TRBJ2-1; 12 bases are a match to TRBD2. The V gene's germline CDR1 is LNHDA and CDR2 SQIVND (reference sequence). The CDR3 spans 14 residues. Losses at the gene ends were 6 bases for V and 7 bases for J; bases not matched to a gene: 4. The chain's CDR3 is CASRGLAGDNEQFF. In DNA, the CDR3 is TGTGCCAGTAGGGGACTAGCGGGTGATAATGAGCAGTTCTTC.

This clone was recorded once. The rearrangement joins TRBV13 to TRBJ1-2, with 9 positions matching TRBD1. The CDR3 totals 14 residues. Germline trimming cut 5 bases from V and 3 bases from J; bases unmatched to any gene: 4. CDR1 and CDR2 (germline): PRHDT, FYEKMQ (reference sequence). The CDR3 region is CASSTRTGDYGYTF. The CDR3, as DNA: TGTGCCAGCAGCACCCGGACAGGGGACTATGGCTACACCTTC.

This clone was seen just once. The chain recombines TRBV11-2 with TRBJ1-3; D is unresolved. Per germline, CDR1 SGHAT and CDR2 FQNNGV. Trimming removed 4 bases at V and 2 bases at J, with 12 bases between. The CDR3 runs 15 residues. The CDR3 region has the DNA TGTGCCAGCAGCTCTGTCAGAGGGCCTGGAAACACCATATATTTT. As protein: CASSSVRGPGNTIYF.

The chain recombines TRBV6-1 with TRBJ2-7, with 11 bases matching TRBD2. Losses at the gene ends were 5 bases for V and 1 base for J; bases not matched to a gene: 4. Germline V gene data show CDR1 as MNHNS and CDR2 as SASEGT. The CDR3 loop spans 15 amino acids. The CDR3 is CASSPRLAGSYEQYF. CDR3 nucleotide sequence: TGTGCCAGCAGTCCAAGACTAGCGGGGTCCTACGAGCAGTACTTC.

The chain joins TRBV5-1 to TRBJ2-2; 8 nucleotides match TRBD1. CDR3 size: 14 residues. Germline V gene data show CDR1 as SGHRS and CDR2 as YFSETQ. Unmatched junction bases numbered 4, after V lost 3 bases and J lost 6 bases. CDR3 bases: TGCGCCAGCAGCTACCAGGGGGCCCCCGGGGAGCTGTTTTTT. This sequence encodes CASSYQGAPGELFF. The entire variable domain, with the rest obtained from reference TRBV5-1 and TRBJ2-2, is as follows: KAGVTQTPRYLIKTRGQQVTLSCSPISGHRSVSWYQQTPGQGLQFLFEYFSETQRNKGNFPGRFSGRQFSNSRSEMNVSTLELGDSALYLCASSYQGAPGELFFGEGSRLTVL.

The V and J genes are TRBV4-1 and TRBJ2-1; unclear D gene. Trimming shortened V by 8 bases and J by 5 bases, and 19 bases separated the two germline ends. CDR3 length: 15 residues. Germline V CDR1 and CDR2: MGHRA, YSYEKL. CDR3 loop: CASGYFGTVDNEQFF. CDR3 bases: TGCGCCAGCGGCTATTTCGGCACCGTCGACAATGAGCAGTTCTTC.

The DNA for the CDR3 is TGTGCCAGTAGTCTTCCTCGGACGGGCAACTATGGCTACACCTTC. This translates into CASSLPRTGNYGYTF. The chain couples TRBV19 to TRBJ1-2; D not certain. Germline CDR1 is LNHDA and CDR2 is SQIVND (reference sequence). The CDR3 totals 15 residues. The V and J ends lost 5 bases and 2 bases respectively, with 15 bases between them.

CDR3 DNA sequence: TGTGCCAGCAGTTATTGGCTAGAGCAGTTCTTC. Its translation is CASSYWLEQFF. This chain links TRBV6-5 with TRBJ2-1; D is unresolved. The CDR3 consists of 11 residues. Per the germline V gene, CDR1 is MNHEY and CDR2 is SVGAGI. The ends were cut back, 3 bases at V and 10 bases at J, with 7 bases in the middle.

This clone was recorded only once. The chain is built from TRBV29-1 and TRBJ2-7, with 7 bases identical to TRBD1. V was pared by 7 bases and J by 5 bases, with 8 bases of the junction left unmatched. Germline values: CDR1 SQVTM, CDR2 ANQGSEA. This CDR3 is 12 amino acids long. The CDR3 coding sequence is TGCAGCGCCCTGACAGGGTACGACGAGCAGTACTTC. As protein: CSALTGYDEQYF.

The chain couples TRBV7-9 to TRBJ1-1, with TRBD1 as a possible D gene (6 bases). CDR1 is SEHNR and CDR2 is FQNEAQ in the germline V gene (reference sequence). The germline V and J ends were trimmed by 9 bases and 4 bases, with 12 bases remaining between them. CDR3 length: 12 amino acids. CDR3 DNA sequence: TGTGCCAGTTTCCCGGACAGCACTGAAGCTTTCTTT. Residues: CASFPDSTEAFF.

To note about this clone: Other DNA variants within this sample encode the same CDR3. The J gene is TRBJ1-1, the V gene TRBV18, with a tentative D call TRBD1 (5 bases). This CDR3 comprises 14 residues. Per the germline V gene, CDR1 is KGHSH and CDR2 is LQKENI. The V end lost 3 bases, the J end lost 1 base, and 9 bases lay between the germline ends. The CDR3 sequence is CASSPGLSNTEAFF. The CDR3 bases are TGTGCCAGCTCACCGGGACTGTCGAACACTGAAGCTTTCTTT.

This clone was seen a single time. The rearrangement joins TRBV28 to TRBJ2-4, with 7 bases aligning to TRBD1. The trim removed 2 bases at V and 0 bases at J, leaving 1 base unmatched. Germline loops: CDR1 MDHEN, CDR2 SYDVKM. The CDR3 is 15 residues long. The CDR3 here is CASSLRGLAKNIQYF. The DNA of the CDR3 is TGTGCCAGCAGTTTAAGGGGGCTAGCCAAAAACATTCAGTACTTC.

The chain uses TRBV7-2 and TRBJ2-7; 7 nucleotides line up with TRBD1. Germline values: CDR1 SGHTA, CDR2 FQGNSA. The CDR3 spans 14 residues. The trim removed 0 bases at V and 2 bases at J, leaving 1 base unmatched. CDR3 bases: TGTGCCAGCAGCTTAGCCAGGGGGACCTACGAGCAGTACTTC. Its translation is CASSLARGTYEQYF.

The CDR3, as DNA: TGTGCCAGCAGTTATACTAGCGGGAGCACAGATACGCAGTATTTT. This translates into CASSYTSGSTDTQYF. The chain joins TRBV6-5 to TRBJ2-3; 9 nucleotides agree with TRBD2. V was clipped by 3 bases and J by 0 bases; unmatched bases: 1. Germline V gene data show CDR1 as MNHEY and CDR2 as SVGAGI. This CDR3 has 15 residues.

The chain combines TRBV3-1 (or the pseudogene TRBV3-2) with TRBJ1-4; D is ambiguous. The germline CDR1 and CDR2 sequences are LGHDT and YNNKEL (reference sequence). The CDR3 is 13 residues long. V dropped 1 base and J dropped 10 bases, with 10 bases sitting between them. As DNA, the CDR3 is TGTGCCAGCAGCCAAGGGCAGGAGGGAAAACTGTTTTTT. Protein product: CASSQGQEGKLFF.

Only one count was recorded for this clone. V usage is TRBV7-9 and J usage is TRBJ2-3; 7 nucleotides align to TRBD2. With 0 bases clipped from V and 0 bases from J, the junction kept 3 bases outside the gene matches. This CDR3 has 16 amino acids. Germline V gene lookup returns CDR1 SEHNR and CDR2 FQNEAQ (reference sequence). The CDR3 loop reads CASSLAGGGSTDTQYF. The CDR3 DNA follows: TGTGCCAGCAGCTTAGCGGGCGGGGGTAGCACAGATACGCAGTATTTT.

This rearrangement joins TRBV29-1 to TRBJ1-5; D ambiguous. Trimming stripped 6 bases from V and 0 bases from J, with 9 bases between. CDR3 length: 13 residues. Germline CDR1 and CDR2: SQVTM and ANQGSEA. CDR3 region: CSVTTSSNQPQHF. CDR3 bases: TGCAGCGTCACCACATCTAGCAATCAGCCCCAGCATTTT.

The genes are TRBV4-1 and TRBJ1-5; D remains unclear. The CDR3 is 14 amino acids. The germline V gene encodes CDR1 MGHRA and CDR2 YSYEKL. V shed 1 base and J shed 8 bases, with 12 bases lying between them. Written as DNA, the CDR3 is TGCGCCAGCAGCCAAGTAGGGAGGGAAAAGCCCCAGCATTTT. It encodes CASSQVGREKPQHF.

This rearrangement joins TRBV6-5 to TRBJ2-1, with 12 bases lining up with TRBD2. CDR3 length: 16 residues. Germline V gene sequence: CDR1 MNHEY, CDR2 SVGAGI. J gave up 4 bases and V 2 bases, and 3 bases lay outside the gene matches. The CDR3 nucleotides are TGTGCCAGCAGTTACCCGACTAGCGGGGGATACAATGAGCAGTTCTTC. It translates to CASSYPTSGGYNEQFF.

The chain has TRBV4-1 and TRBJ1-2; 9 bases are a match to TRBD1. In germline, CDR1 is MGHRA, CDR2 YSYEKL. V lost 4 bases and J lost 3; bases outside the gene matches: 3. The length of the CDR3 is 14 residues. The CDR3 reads CASSPGQGYYGYTF. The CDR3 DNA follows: TGCGCCAGCAGCCCGGGACAGGGATACTATGGCTACACCTTC.

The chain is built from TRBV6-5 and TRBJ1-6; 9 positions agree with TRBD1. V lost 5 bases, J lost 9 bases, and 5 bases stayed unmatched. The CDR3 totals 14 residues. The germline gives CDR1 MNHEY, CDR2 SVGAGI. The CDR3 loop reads CASSKTGGASPLHF. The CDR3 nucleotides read TGTGCCAGCAGTAAGACAGGGGGTGCTTCACCCCTCCACTTT.

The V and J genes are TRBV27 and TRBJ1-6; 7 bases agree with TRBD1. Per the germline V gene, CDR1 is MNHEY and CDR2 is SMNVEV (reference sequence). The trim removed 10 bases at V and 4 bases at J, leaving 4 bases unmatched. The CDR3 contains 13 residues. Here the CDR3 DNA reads TGTGCCATCCTGACAGGGTATAATTCACCCCTCCACTTT. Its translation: CAILTGYNSPLHF.

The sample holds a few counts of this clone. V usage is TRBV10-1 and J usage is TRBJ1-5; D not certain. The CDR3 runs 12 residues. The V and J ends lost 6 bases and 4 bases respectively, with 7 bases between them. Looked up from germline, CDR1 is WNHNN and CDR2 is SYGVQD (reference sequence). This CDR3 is CASSDSNQPQHF. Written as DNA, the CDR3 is TGCGCCAGCAGCGATTCTAATCAGCCCCAGCATTTT.

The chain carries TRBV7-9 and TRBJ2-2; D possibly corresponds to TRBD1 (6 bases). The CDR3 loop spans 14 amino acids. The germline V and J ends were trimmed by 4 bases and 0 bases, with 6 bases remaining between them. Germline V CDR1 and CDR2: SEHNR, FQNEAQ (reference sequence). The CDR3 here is CASSWDTNTGELFF. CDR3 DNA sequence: TGTGCCAGCAGCTGGGACACGAACACCGGGGAGCTGTTTTTT.